Each of the 18 T cell receptor beta chains below was sequenced from the same sample in a study of early T cells in non-severe SARS-CoV-2 infection. MiXCR, run by TCRdb on the 5' RACE reads, gives a single entry per CDR3 protein. Here the sample spans some 71,000 distinct CDR3 sequences, 12% to 15% being singletons. The sequenced sample consisted of whole blood. Receptor source: an adult who was a healthcare worker with PCR-confirmed SARS-CoV-2 infection or an uninfected control (not recorded which).

V is TRBV5-4 and J is TRBJ2-3, with D tentatively TRBD1 (6 bases). CDR1 and CDR2 from the germline V gene are SGHNT and YYREEE (reference sequence). Between the trimmed V and J ends, which lost 3 bases and 0 bases, there was a span of 14 bases. CDR3 length equals 16 residues. The CDR3: CASSSPGQFSTDTQYF. The CDR3 DNA sequence: TGTGCCAGCAGCTCCCCCGGACAGTTCAGCACAGATACGCAGTATTTT.

This chain connects TRBV12-3 or TRBV12-4 to TRBJ2-7; D perhaps matches TRBD2 (5 bases). The CDR3 extends over 14 amino acids. The germline V and J ends were trimmed by 5 bases and 2 bases, with 13 bases remaining between them. The CDR3 protein is CASSSADFTYEQYF. The CDR3 DNA sequence: TGTGCCAGCAGTAGCGCGGACTTTACCTACGAGCAGTACTTC.

This clonotype was counted a few times. The V and J genes are TRBV6-2 or TRBV6-3 and TRBJ1-5; a possible D gene is TRBD1 (6 bases). This CDR3 is 15 amino acids long. V was pared by 9 bases and J by 2 bases, with 17 bases between. The germline CDR1 and CDR2 sequences are MNHEY and SVGEGT. This chain's CDR3 is CASDLDYRGNQPQHF. CDR3 nucleotides: TGTGCCAGTGACCTTGACTACAGGGGCAATCAGCCCCAGCATTTT.

The chain has TRBV3-1 and TRBJ2-1, with D perhaps being TRBD1 or TRBD2 (7 bases each). The ends were cut back, 2 bases at V and 6 bases at J, with 14 bases in the middle. Per germline, CDR1 LGHDT and CDR2 YNNKEL (reference sequence). The CDR3 totals 15 residues. The CDR3 nucleotides read TGTGCCAGCAGCCAACCCGGGGAGGGGGCCAATGAGCAGTTCTTC. Its translation: CASSQPGEGANEQFF.

The chain couples TRBV20-1 to TRBJ2-3; 11 bases are shared with TRBD2. Unmatched junction bases numbered 9, after V lost 5 bases and J lost 2 bases. Germline CDR1 reads DFQATT; CDR2 reads SNEGSKA (reference sequence). The CDR3 runs to 16 residues. In DNA, the CDR3 is TGCAGTGCTGCTCTACTAGCGGGGGCCGACACAGATACGCAGTATTTT. Protein: CSAALLAGADTDTQYF.

This clonotype was observed a handful of times. V usage is TRBV18 and J usage is TRBJ1-3; D is undetermined. Germline loops: CDR1 KGHSH, CDR2 LQKENI. Trimming removed 4 bases at V and 0 bases at J, with 10 bases between. The CDR3 consists of 15 residues. The DNA for the CDR3 is TGTGCCAGCTCACGAGGAATGCCCTCTGGAAACACCATATATTTT. Its translation is CASSRGMPSGNTIYF.

This clonotype was counted only a few times. The chain is built from TRBV29-1 and TRBJ2-2; D gene ambiguous. This CDR3 spans 13 amino acids. Germline assignment: CDR1 SQVTM and CDR2 ANQGSEA. The germline V and J ends were trimmed by 4 bases and 5 bases, with 11 bases remaining between them. The CDR3 DNA reads as TGCAGCGTTGGAGTAACGGGTACCGGGGAGCTGTTTTTT. Translation gives CSVGVTGTGELFF.

This clonotype was observed at least ten times. V and J are TRBV2 and TRBJ1-3; D gene unclear. V dropped 3 bases and J dropped 3 bases, with 9 bases sitting between them. The germline V gene encodes CDR1 SNHLY and CDR2 FYNNEI. The CDR3 has 14 residues. The CDR3 sequence: CASSDSILGNTIYF. The DNA of the CDR3 is TGTGCCAGCAGTGACAGCATACTTGGAAACACCATATATTTT.

This sequence joins TRBV7-2 and TRBJ2-7, with D unresolved. The CDR3 length is 14 residues. Germline V gene sequence: CDR1 SGHTA, CDR2 FQGNSA. Deletions cut 5 bases from V and 3 bases from J, with 14 bases between. CDR3 sequence: CASSPRATYYEQYF. As DNA, the CDR3 is TGTGCCAGCAGCCCAAGGGCCACATACTACGAGCAGTACTTC.

This clonotype has only a few counts. The rearrangement links TRBV7-2 to TRBJ1-2, with TRBD1 matching over 7 bases. There are 14 residues in the CDR3. Trimming removed 3 bases from V and 2 bases from J; junction bases left unmatched: 3. Germline assignment: CDR1 SGHTA and CDR2 FQGNSA. The CDR3, as DNA: TGTGCCAGCAGCTTGCCGGACAGGAACTATGGCTACACCTTC. Its protein is CASSLPDRNYGYTF.

CDR3 nucleotides: TGTGCCAGCAGTTCCGGGGAGCTGTTTTTT. This codes for CASSSGELFF. The chain joins TRBV12-3 or TRBV12-4 to TRBJ2-2, with D unclear. V was shortened by 4 bases and J by 6 bases, with 0 bases between the two germline ends. There are 10 residues in the CDR3.

Turning to this clonotype: No conserved phenylalanine or tryptophan ends this CDR3, so it is likely a read error. The chain is built from TRBV20-1 and TRBJ1-1; D is possibly TRBD1 (5 bases). Germline V gene sequence: CDR1 DFQATT, CDR2 SNEGSKA (reference sequence). The germline V and J ends were trimmed by 3 bases and 5 bases, with 13 bases remaining between them. This CDR3 has 13 amino acids. The CDR3 nucleotides are TGCAGTGCTAGCTCCCTCCAGGGAACTGAAGCTTTCTCT. Translation gives CSASSLQGTEAFS.

This clonotype was detected only a few times. The rearrangement joins TRBV7-6 to TRBJ2-1; D is uncertain. CDR1 and CDR2 from the germline V gene are SGHVS and FNYEAQ. The CDR3 length is 13 residues. V lost 4 bases, J lost 8 bases, and 12 bases lay in between. The DNA for the CDR3 is TGTGCCAGCAGCTCCCTTAGGGTCCATGAGCAGTTCTTC. This sequence encodes CASSSLRVHEQFF. Full variable domain (rest looked up from reference TRBV7-6 and TRBJ2-1): GAGVSQSPRYKVTKRGQDVALRCDPISGHVSLYWYRQALGQGPEFLTYFNYEAQQDKSGLPNDRFSAERPEGSISTLTIQRTEQRDSAMYRCASSSLRVHEQFFGPGTRLTVL.

V gene TRBV30 combines with J gene TRBJ2-1; D remains unclear. V was cut by 4 bases and J by 0 bases, with 10 bases left in between. The CDR3 covers 14 residues. The V gene's germline CDR1 is GTSNPN and CDR2 SVGIG (reference sequence). The CDR3 coding sequence is TGTGCCTGGACCGCCAGTTTCTCCTACAATGAGCAGTTCTTC. This sequence encodes CAWTASFSYNEQFF.

V gene TRBV6-1 combines with J gene TRBJ2-6; D uncertain. This CDR3 is 15 amino acids long. V shed 8 bases and J shed 4 bases, with 15 bases lying between them. The germline gives CDR1 MNHNS, CDR2 SASEGT. The CDR3 sequence: CASVASGEGANVLTF. DNA of the CDR3: TGTGCCAGCGTAGCCTCCGGAGAGGGGGCCAACGTCCTGACTTTC.

This chain connects TRBV27 to TRBJ2-7; D ambiguous. The CDR3 runs to 13 residues. Germline V gene lookup returns CDR1 MNHEY and CDR2 SMNVEV (reference sequence). Trimming pared 3 bases from V and 6 bases from J, leaving 12 bases between. Written as DNA, the CDR3 is TGTGCCAGCAGTTTCGCCCAGGAAAGCGAGCAGTACTTC. It yields the protein CASSFAQESEQYF.

The rearrangement joins TRBV27 to TRBJ2-7; D is perhaps TRBD2 (7 bases). CDR3 length: 15 residues. Germline CDR1 MNHEY, CDR2 SMNVEV (reference sequence). Deletions cut 3 bases from V and 2 bases from J, with 14 bases between. The CDR3 DNA reads as TGTGCCAGCAGTTTGCGGGGGCCCCGCCCCTACGAGCAGTACTTC. Protein sequence: CASSLRGPRPYEQYF.

This clonotype was observed once. CDR3: CASSPKILTDTQYF. The CDR3 DNA follows: TGTGCCAGCAGCCCCAAAATACTCACAGATACGCAGTATTTT. The chain combines TRBV14 with TRBJ2-3; no reliable D call. Trimming removed 4 bases from V and 2 bases from J, with 10 bases in between. There are 14 residues in the CDR3. The germline CDR1 and CDR2 sequences are SGHDN and FVKESK.